This T cell receptor beta chain comes out of a study of cytomegalovirus exposure and HLA in healthy donors. Study context: When 300 to 500 donors were genotyped, roughly 82% of them were found to fall in the Caucasian-associated ancestry cluster. Study-wide points: Among TCR beta chains, those listed as cytomegalovirus-associated numbered over 150. Through in vitro validation, three CMV-associated chains were shown to be specific for CMV antigens. Indistinguishable V segments, including TRBV6-2 and TRBV6-3, were excluded.

Amplification used 60 Vbeta primers and 13 Jbeta primers. Libraries were prepared by immunoSEQ multiplex PCR; TCRdb keeps only in-frame clonotypes and omits some of them. The sample has some 140,000 clones; about 80% are singletons. As concerns this clone: Its antigen is not known.

V lost 2 bases and J lost 7; bases outside the gene matches: 9. Per the germline V gene, CDR1 is GTSNPN and CDR2 is SVGIG (reference sequence). The CDR3 is made up of 15 amino acids. The V call is TRBV30, the J call TRBJ2-1, with 9 nucleotides matching TRBD1. The sequencing sample was made of PBMCs. The sequence derives from a man in his forties or fifties in good health and CMV-seropositive. The CDR3 spells CAWSHPWTGANEQFF. The CDR3 bases are TGTGCCTGGAGTCATCCCTGGACAGGGGCGAATGAGCAGTTCTTC.